The 5 T cell receptor beta chains below all came from one sample that was sequenced in a study of blood T cells in healthy people across ages. Using a J-beta primer mix together with a sample-barcoded 5' primer, a second PCR was run for about 6 to 12 cycles. One entry per CDR3 protein, called by TCRdb with MiXCR from the 5' RACE reads. The sample includes around 1.5 million distinct CDR3 sequences, approximately 63% seen only once; the top ten take 5.5% to 8%. Input material: blood. Every receptor here comes from a man aged 18 to 30 in good health.

The genes are TRBV5-6 and TRBJ2-1; D is uncertain. Between the trimmed V and J ends, which lost 0 bases and 0 bases, there was a span of 7 bases. The CDR3 extends over 15 amino acids. Germline V lookup: CDR1 SGHDT, CDR2 YYEEEE. CDR3 residues: CASSLGIFSYNEQFF. The CDR3, as DNA: TGTGCCAGCAGCTTGGGGATATTCTCCTACAATGAGCAGTTCTTC.

This chain joins TRBV6-2 or TRBV6-3 and TRBJ2-4; a possible D gene is TRBD2 (7 bases). The J call may be in error: the DNA end matches TRBJ2-7 better. Germline CDR1 MNHEY, CDR2 SVGEGT. The CDR3 length is 15 residues. CDR3 sequence (DNA): TGTGCCAGCAGTTTATGGCGGGGGCTAACCTACGAGCAGTACTTC. Translating it yields CASSLWRGLTYEQYF.

V and J are TRBV11-2 and TRBJ2-2; D is unresolved. CDR1 is SGHAT, CDR2 FQNNGV, per germline. Trimming removed 1 base from V and 7 bases from J, with 19 bases in between. The CDR3 is 17 amino acids. The CDR3 loop is CASSLGANRAPGGELFF. In DNA form, the CDR3 reads TGTGCCAGCAGCTTAGGGGCAAACCGGGCGCCCGGCGGGGAGCTGTTTTTT.

This clonotype has a handful of counts. The rearrangement links TRBV15 to TRBJ2-7, with D possibly being TRBD2 (5 bases). This CDR3 is built from 14 residues. Germline lookup yields CDR1 LNHNV and CDR2 YYDKDF (reference sequence). V gave up 0 bases and J gave up 2 bases, with 8 bases separating them. The CDR3 is CATSRDLAAYEQYF. Here the CDR3 DNA reads TGTGCCACCAGCAGAGATCTAGCCGCCTACGAGCAGTACTTC.

The gene calls are TRBV7-9 and TRBJ2-1, with TRBD2 identical over 12 bases. The CDR3 is 16 amino acids. CDR1 is SEHNR, CDR2 FQNEAQ, per germline (reference sequence). J gave up 10 bases and V 4 bases, and 11 bases lay outside the gene matches. The CDR3 region has the DNA TGTGCCAGCAGCTCCGGTCGGGCTAGCGGGAGGGTCGAGCAGTTCTTC. As protein: CASSSGRASGRVEQFF.